These 17 T cell receptor beta chains share one sample of origin, sequenced in a study of blood T cells in healthy people across ages. It was with a sample-barcoded 5' primer and a J-beta primer mix that a second PCR of roughly 7 to 12 cycles was run. TCRdb independently ran MiXCR on the 5' RACE reads; one entry per CDR3 protein. The sample contains 700,000 or so distinct CDR3 sequences, 35% to 50% of which appear only once. Source material: blood. These receptors all stem from a man at least 80 years old in good health.

This chain joins TRBV20-1 and TRBJ2-1, with 11 bases fitting TRBD2. V trimming: 5 bases; J trimming: 7 bases; junction bases outside the gene matches: 10. CDR3 length: 15 amino acids. Germline V gene data show CDR1 as DFQATT and CDR2 as SNEGSKA (reference sequence). The CDR3 DNA reads TGCAGTGCTGAGAATAGCGGGAGGGCCAGGAATGAGCAGTTCTTC. This encodes CSAENSGRARNEQFF.

This sequence joins TRBV28 and TRBJ2-5; maybe TRBD2 (6 bases). The CDR3 totals 14 residues. Trimming pared 6 bases from V and 5 bases from J, leaving 16 bases between. Germline CDR1 MDHEN, CDR2 SYDVKM. The CDR3, as DNA: TGTGCCAGCAGCCAAGGGACTTTCGGCGAGACCCAGTACTTC. Its translation is CASSQGTFGETQYF.

The chain is built from TRBV4-2 and TRBJ2-1, with D perhaps TRBD2 (6 bases). Per the germline V gene, CDR1 is LGHNA and CDR2 is YNFKEQ. The CDR3 sequence is 15 residues long. V lost 4 bases to trimming and J lost 6 bases, with 16 bases between them. The CDR3 DNA reads TGTGCCAGCAGCCCCGGGAGCAAAGAGGGCAATGAGCAGTTCTTC. It translates to CASSPGSKEGNEQFF.

This chain connects TRBV18 to TRBJ2-7; tentatively, D is TRBD2 (7 bases). CDR1 and CDR2 (germline): KGHSH, LQKENI. Trimming shortened V by 0 bases and J by 7 bases, and 16 bases separated the two germline ends. The CDR3 spans 15 residues. The DNA of the CDR3 is TGTGCCAGCTCACCACCGGGGGGGCCCTACAATGAGCAGTACTTC. This encodes CASSPPGGPYNEQYF.

This sequence joins TRBV20-1 and TRBJ1-6; D not resolved. This CDR3 has 16 residues. Trimming cost V 6 bases and J 7 bases, with 22 bases left between them. Germline assignment: CDR1 DFQATT and CDR2 SNEGSKA (reference sequence). In DNA, the CDR3 is TGCAGTGCCCATAGATCCGGAGCATCAGGAAATTCACCCCTCCACTTT. It yields the protein CSAHRSGASGNSPLHF.

This clonotype turned up a few times. This sequence joins TRBV25-1 and TRBJ2-3; 7 positions match TRBD1. V shed 7 bases, J shed 4 bases, and the junction held 11 bases outside the gene matches. Germline-derived CDR1 and CDR2 are MGHDK and SYGVNS. This CDR3 is 15 amino acids long. CDR3 region: CASILAGTVADTQYF. Written as DNA, the CDR3 is TGTGCCAGCATCCTAGCTGGGACAGTCGCAGATACGCAGTATTTT. The complete variable domain, with remaining parts taken from reference TRBV25-1 and TRBJ2-3, reads EADIYQTPRYLVIGTGKKITLECSQTMGHDKMYWYQQDPGMELHLIHYSYGVNSTEKGDLSSESTVSRIRTEHFPLTLESARPSHTSQYLCASILAGTVADTQYFGPGTRLTVL.

This clonotype was found many times. This rearrangement joins TRBV4-1 to TRBJ2-5; D is undetermined. The CDR3 is 15 residues long. Germline values: CDR1 MGHRA, CDR2 YSYEKL. V shed 2 bases and J shed 2 bases, with 12 bases lying between them. This CDR3 reads CASSQNGRPQETQYF. In DNA form, the CDR3 reads TGCGCCAGCAGCCAAAACGGACGGCCTCAAGAGACCCAGTACTTC.

This chain's CDR3 is CASSLASGTAGYGYTF. The CDR3 nucleotides are TGTGCCAGCAGCTTAGCATCCGGGACAGCGGGCTATGGCTACACCTTC. The rearrangement links TRBV7-2 to TRBJ1-2; 7 bases are a match to TRBD1. The CDR3 sequence is 16 residues long. After removal of 0 bases from V and 4 bases from J, the junction contained 8 bases not matched to a gene. Per germline, CDR1 SGHTA and CDR2 FQGNSA.

The chain links TRBV9 to TRBJ2-3; D call uncertain. V shed 3 bases and J shed 0 bases, with 14 bases lying between them. Looked up from germline, CDR1 is SGDLS and CDR2 is YYNGEE. The CDR3 sequence is 16 residues long. The CDR3 region is CASSARPTASTDTQYF. The CDR3 region has the DNA TGTGCCAGCAGCGCGCGCCCGACGGCTAGCACAGATACGCAGTATTTT.

This chain uses TRBV6-5 with TRBJ2-3; TRBD1 matches at 9 bases. After removal of 5 bases from V and 5 bases from J, the junction contained 8 bases not matched to a gene. This CDR3 is 15 amino acids long. The germline V gene encodes CDR1 MNHEY and CDR2 SVGAGI. CDR3 sequence reads: CASSTRDRVKDTQYF. For the CDR3, the DNA is TGTGCCAGCAGTACCCGGGACAGGGTGAAAGATACGCAGTATTTT.

This chain connects TRBV7-2 to TRBJ2-5; D is unclear. This CDR3 contains 14 residues. Trimming shortened V by 0 bases and J by 5 bases, and 10 bases separated the two germline ends. Germline assignment: CDR1 SGHTA and CDR2 FQGNSA. CDR3 region: CASSLAFGMETQYF. In DNA form, the CDR3 reads TGTGCCAGCAGCTTAGCATTTGGCATGGAGACCCAGTACTTC. Full variable domain (remainder filled in from reference TRBV7-2 and TRBJ2-5): GAGVSQSPSNKVTEKGKDVELRCDPISGHTALYWYRQSLGQGLEFLIYFQGNSAPDKSGLPSDRFSAERTGGSVSTLTIQRTQQEDSAVYLCASSLAFGMETQYFGPGTRLLVL.

The chain joins TRBV29-1 to TRBJ2-1; TRBD1 is a possible D gene (5 bases). Germline CDR1 reads SQVTM; CDR2 reads ANQGSEA. Between the trimmed V and J ends, which lost 2 bases and 7 bases, there was a span of 15 bases. The CDR3 is 14 amino acids. The CDR3 sequence is CSVEFWRSGNEQFF. Written as DNA, the CDR3 is TGCAGCGTTGAATTTTGGCGATCAGGGAATGAGCAGTTCTTC.

The DNA of the CDR3 is TGTGCCAGCAGTGAATTACGGAGTAAGACCCAGTACTTC. It encodes CASSELRSKTQYF. This rearrangement joins TRBV2 to TRBJ2-5; no clear D. The CDR3 has 13 residues. Germline V gives CDR1 SNHLY, CDR2 FYNNEI. V dropped 2 bases and J dropped 6 bases, with 10 bases sitting between them.

Comment on this clonotype: An end of the junction does not agree with germline; a read error may underlie this. The rearrangement joins TRBV29-1 to TRBJ2-4, with D possibly matching TRBD1 (6 bases). The better agreement between TRBJ2-5 and the DNA end casts doubt on the J call. This CDR3 has 14 residues. From germline, CDR1 is SQVTM and CDR2 ANQGSEA. Here the CDR3 reads CGVRGQGPQGTQYF. The CDR3 DNA follows: TGCGGGGTTAGAGGGCAGGGGCCGCAAGGGACCCAGTACTTC.

The CDR3 region is CASSLWGTSLNEQFF. CDR3 DNA sequence: TGTGCCAGCAGCTTATGGGGGACTAGCTTAAATGAGCAGTTCTTC. The chain carries TRBV11-1 and TRBJ2-1; TRBD2 matches at 9 bases. The germline V gene has CDR1 SGHAT and CDR2 FQDESV (reference sequence). The CDR3 contains 15 residues. The V segment lost 2 bases and the J segment 7 bases; nucleotides outside the gene matches: 6.

In this sample, this clonotype turned up many times. The chain joins TRBV5-5 to TRBJ1-5, with a tentative D call TRBD1 (5 bases). Trimming cost V 0 bases and J 2 bases, with 9 bases left between them. CDR1 is SGHKS and CDR2 is YYEKEE in the germline V gene (reference sequence). This CDR3 comprises 15 residues. The CDR3 protein is CASSLGDGRNQPQHF. CDR3 sequence (DNA): TGTGCCAGCAGCTTGGGGGACGGACGCAATCAGCCCCAGCATTTT.

The chain links TRBV30 to TRBJ2-3; weak D call: TRBD2 (5 bases). V was clipped by 0 bases and J by 1 base, with 11 bases between them. The CDR3 has 15 amino acids. Germline V lookup: CDR1 GTSNPN, CDR2 SVGIG (reference sequence). The CDR3 protein is CAWSVHGGGTDTQYF. CDR3 in DNA: TGTGCCTGGAGTGTACATGGAGGTGGCACAGATACGCAGTATTTT.